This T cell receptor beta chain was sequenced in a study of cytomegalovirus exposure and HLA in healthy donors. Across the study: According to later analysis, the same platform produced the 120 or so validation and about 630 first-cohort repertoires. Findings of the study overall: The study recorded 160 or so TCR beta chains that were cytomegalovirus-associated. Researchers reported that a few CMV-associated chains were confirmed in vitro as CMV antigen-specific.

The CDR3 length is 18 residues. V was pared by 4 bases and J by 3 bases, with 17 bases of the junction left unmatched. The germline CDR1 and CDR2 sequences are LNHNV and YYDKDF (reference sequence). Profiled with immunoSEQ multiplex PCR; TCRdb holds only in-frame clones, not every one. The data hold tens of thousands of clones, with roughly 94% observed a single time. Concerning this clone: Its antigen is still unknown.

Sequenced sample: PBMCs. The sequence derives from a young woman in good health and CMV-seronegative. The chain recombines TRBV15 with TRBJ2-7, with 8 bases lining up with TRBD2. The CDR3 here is CATSTPGGFASPVYEQYF. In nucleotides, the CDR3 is TGTGCCACCAGCACCCCGGGAGGGTTCGCAAGTCCCGTCTACGAGCAGTACTTC. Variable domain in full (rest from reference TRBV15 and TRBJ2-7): DAMVIQNPRYQVTQFGKPVTLSCSQTLNHNVMYWYQQKSSQAPKLLFHYYDKDFNNEADTPDNFQSRRPNTSFCFLDIRSPGLGDTAMYLCATSTPGGFASPVYEQYFGPGTRLTVT.